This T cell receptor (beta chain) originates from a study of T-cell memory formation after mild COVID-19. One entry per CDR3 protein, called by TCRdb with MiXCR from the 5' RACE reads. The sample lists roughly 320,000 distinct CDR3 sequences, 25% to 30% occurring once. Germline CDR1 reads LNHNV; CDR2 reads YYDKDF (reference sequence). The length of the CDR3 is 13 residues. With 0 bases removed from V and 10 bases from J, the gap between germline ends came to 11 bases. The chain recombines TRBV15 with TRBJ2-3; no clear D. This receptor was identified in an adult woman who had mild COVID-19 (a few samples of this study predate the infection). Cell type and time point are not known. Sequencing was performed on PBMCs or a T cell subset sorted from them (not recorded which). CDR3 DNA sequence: TGTGCCACCAGCAGAGATCTCCTAGAGCCGCAGTATTTT. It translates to CATSRDLLEPQYF.